The rows below give T cell receptor beta chains drawn from one sample of a study of CD8+ T cells in alopecia areata. Repertoires were generated with immunoSEQ multiplex PCR, while TCRdb's copy carries only in-frame clones and drops some. The top ten clones hold approximately 12% of a sample with more than 150,000 clones, under 60% of them seen once. Material: CD8+ T cells sorted from blood, obtained at week 24, from a patient treated with tofacitinib. These receptors all stem from a human donor with alopecia areata. Both conserved end residues are trimmed from each CDR3. D genes are given only for firm matches.

j_call	v_call	d_call	cdr3_aa
TRBJ2-7	TRBV25-1	.	ASSEVGSTYEQY
TRBJ1-4	TRBV14	.	ASSQMGGQHNEKLF
TRBJ1-2	TRBV4-2	.	ASSQAGIRGRAANYGYT
TRBJ2-3	TRBV6-5	.	ASTGAFTDTQY
TRBJ2-4	TRBV14	TRBD1	ASSPYSGTGVKNIQY
TRBJ2-7	TRBV6-5	TRBD1	ASSYSGFTGAYEQY
TRBJ1-1	TRBV9	.	ASSASGDRTEAF
TRBJ2-1	TRBV30	.	AWSASWTQYNEQF
TRBJ1-5	TRBV5-1	.	ASSFGNNQPQH
TRBJ1-1	TRBV27	TRBD1	ASSLNPGGTEAF
TRBJ2-1	TRBV25-1	.	ASSEWGRVQYNEQF
TRBJ2-1	TRBV9	TRBD2	ASSFGLAEYNEQF
TRBJ1-5	TRBV2	.	ASGPGTPNQPQH
TRBJ1-6	TRBV27	.	ASSFLGPLMESNSPLH
TRBJ2-1	TRBV12-5	.	ASGFGAEQF
TRBJ2-2	TRBV27	TRBD1	ASAGTGSTGELF
TRBJ2-1	TRBV4-2	.	ASSQGPNEQF
TRBJ2-7	TRBV7-9	.	ASSSGGTGAYEQY
TRBJ1-1	TRBV14	.	ASSQPAMNTEAF
TRBJ2-3	TRBV29-1	TRBD1	SVAGQESTDTQY
TRBJ2-7	TRBV2	.	ASGGEQY
TRBJ2-6	TRBV6-5	.	ASSSGANVLT
TRBJ1-3	TRBV15	.	ATSRDRGDNRNTIY
TRBJ2-2	TRBV6-1	.	ASSRRGGELF
TRBJ1-4	TRBV4-1	TRBD1	ASSQGGQGNEKLF
TRBJ2-5	TRBV25-1	.	ASSESLGWETQY
TRBJ2-7	TRBV7-2	.	ASRLDYSSYEQY
TRBJ2-3	TRBV7-3	.	ASSRLLTDTQY
TRBJ2-7	TRBV29-1	.	SVEDVGISYEQY
TRBJ2-5	TRBV18	.	ASSPQVQETQY
TRBJ1-1	TRBV2	.	ARNREKGTEAF
TRBJ2-2	TRBV5-6	.	ASSLDRAGLNGGELF
TRBJ2-5	TRBV11-2	.	ASSLDQFKGWETQY
TRBJ2-7	TRBV7-6	.	ASSSSGGSGLYEQY
TRBJ2-7	TRBV5-6	TRBD1	ASSNGQGYEQY
TRBJ1-2	TRBV20-1	.	SASGYT
TRBJ1-6	TRBV5-6	.	ASSLGVSPLH
TRBJ1-1	TRBV15	TRBD1	ATSGQANTEAF